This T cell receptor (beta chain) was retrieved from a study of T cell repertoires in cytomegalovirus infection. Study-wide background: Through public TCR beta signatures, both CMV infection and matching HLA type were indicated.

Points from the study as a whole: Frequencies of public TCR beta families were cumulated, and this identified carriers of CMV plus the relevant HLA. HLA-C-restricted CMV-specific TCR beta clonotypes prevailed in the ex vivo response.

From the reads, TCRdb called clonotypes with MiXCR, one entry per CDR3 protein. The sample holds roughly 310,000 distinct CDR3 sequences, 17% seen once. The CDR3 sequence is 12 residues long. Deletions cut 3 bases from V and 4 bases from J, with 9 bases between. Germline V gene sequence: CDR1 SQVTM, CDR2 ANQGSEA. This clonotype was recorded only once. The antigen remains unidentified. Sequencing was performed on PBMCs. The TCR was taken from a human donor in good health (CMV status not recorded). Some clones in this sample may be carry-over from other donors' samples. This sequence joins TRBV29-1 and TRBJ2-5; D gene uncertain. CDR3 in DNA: TGCAGCGTTGAGACCGCAGGAGAGACCCAGTACTTC. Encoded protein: CSVETAGETQYF. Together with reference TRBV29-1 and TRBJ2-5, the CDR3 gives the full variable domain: SAVISQKPSRDICQRGTSLTIQCQVDSQVTMMFWYRQQPGQSLTLIATANQGSEATYESGFVIDKFPISRPNLTFSTLTVSNMSPEDSSIYLCSVETAGETQYFGPGTRLLVL.